This T cell receptor beta chain was found in a study of blood T cell repertoires in COVID-19. Germline CDR1 and CDR2: LNHDA and SQIVND (reference sequence). Trimming left V 5 bases short and J 0 bases short, with 11 bases between. CDR3 size: 16 residues. The Seattle patients joined while their infection was active and were tracked longitudinally afterward. Sequencing used immunoSEQ multiplex PCR; TCRdb keeps in-frame clones, though not all of them. Here the sample spans around 120,000 clones, 90% being singletons. The sample was peripheral blood. The chain combines TRBV19 with TRBJ1-6; D remains unclear. This TCR was sampled from a woman between 55 and 75 years old with COVID-19, enrolled during active disease. The CDR3 loop reads CASSGSLGSYNSPLHF. CDR3 nucleotides: TGTGCCAGTAGTGGCAGTCTAGGCTCCTATAATTCACCCCTCCACTTT.